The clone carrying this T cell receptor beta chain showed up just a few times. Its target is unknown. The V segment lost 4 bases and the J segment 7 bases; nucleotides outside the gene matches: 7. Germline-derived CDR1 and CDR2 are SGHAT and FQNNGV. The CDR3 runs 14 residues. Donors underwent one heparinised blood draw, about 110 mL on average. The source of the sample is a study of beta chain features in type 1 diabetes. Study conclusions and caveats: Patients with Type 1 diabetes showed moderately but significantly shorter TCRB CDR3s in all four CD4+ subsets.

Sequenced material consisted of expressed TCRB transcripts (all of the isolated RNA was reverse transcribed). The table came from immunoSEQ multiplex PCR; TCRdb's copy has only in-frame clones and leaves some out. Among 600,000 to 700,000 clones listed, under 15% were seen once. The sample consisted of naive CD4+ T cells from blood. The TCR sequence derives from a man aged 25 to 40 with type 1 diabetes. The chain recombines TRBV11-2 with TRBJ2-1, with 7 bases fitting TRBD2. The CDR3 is CASSSGLGRNEQFF. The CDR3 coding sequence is TGTGCCAGCAGCTCCGGACTAGGGCGGAATGAGCAGTTCTTC.